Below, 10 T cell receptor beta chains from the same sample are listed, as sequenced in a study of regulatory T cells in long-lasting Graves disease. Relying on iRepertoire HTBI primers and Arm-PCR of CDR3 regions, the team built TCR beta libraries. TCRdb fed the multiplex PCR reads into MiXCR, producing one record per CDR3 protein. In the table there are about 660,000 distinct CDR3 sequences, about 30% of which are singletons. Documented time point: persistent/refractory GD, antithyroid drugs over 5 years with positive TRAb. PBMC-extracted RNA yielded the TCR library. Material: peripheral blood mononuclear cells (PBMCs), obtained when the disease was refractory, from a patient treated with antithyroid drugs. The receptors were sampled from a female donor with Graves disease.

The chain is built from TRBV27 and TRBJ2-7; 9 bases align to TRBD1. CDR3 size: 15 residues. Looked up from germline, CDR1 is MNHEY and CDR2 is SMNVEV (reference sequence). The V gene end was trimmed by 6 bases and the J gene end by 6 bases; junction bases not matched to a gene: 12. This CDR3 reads CASRLIGTGGSEQYF. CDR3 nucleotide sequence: TGTGCCAGCAGACTTATCGGAACAGGGGGCTCCGAGCAGTACTTC.

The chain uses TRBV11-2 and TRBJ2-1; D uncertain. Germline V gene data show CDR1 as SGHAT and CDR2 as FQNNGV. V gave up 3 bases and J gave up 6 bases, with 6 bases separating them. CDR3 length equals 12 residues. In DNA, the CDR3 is TGTGCCAGCAGCTTGGGTCCCAATGAGCAGTTCTTC. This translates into CASSLGPNEQFF.

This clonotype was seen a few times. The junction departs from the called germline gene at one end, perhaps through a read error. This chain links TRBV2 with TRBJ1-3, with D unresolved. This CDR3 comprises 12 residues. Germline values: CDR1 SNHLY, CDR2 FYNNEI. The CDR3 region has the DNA TGTGCCAGCAGTAACTCTGGAAACACCAGATATTTT. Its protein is CASSNSGNTRYF.

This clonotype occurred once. The CDR3 DNA follows: TGTGCCTGGTGCACAGGACAGGAGAACACTGAAGCTTTCTTT. Its protein product is CAWCTGQENTEAFF. The chain links TRBV30 to TRBJ1-1, with 7 positions matching TRBD1. Germline CDR1 reads GTSNPN; CDR2 reads SVGIG (reference sequence). This CDR3 spans 14 amino acids. After removal of 5 bases from V and 1 base from J, the junction contained 7 bases not matched to a gene.

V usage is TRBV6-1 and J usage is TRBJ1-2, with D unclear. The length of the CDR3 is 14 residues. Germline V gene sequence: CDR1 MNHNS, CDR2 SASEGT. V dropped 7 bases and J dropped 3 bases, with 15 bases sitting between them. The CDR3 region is CASMDRPGDYGYTF. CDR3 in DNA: TGTGCCAGCATGGACCGTCCCGGTGACTATGGCTACACCTTC.

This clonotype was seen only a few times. The DNA for the CDR3 is TGTGCCACCAGTGATTTGCAAATCAGGAGTGACTTGAACACTGAAGCTTTCTTT. Its protein is CATSDLQIRSDLNTEAFF. The rearrangement links TRBV24-1 to TRBJ1-1; D remains ambiguous. CDR3 size: 18 residues. V lost 0 bases and J 0 bases, leaving 16 bases between the germline ends. Germline CDR1 KGHDR, CDR2 SFDVKD.

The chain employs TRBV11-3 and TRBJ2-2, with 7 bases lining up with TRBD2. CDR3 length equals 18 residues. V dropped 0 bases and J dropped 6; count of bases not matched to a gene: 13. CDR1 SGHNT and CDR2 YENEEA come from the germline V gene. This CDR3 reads CASSLDRPVRGVAGELFF. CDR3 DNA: TGTGCCAGCAGCTTAGATCGACCAGTCCGGGGGGTGGCCGGGGAGCTGTTTTTT.

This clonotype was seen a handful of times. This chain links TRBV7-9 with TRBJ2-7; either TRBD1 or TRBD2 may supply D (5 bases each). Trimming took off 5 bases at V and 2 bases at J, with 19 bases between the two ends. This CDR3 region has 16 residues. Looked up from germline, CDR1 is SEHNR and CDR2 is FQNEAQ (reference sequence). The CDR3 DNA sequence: TGTGCCAGCAGCCCACCAACCGGGACGGCCCCCTACGAGCAGTACTTC. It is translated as CASSPPTGTAPYEQYF.

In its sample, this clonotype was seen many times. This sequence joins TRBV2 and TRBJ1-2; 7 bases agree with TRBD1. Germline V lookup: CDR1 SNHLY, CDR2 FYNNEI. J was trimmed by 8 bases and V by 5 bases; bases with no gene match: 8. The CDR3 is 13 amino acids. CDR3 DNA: TGTGCCAGCAGTAACCGACAGGGTGGGGGCTACACCTTC. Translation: CASSNRQGGGYTF.

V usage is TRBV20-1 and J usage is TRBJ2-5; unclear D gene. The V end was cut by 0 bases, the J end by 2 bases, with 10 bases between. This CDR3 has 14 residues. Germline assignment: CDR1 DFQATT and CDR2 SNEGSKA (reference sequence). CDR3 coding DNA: TGCAGTGCTAGAGACTCGAAACGGCAAGAGACCCAGTACTTC. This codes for CSARDSKRQETQYF.